This is a list of T cell receptor beta chains from one sample in a study of control samples from healthy donors and cancer patients. The table came from immunoSEQ multiplex PCR; TCRdb's copy has only in-frame clones and leaves some out. Here the sample spans 75,000 to 95,000 clones, around 85% being singletons. Material: PBMCs. These receptors all come from a man aged 70 or older with lung cancer. CDR3s include the opening cysteine and the closing phenylalanine or tryptophan. Fields, in order: V gene, J gene, clone size, D gene, CDR3 DNA, CDR3 protein. D genes are given only for firm matches. Clone size is shown for a subset of rows, as once, few, many or a class of expanded clone.

>TRBV2|TRBJ2-7|.|.
TGTGCCAGCAGTGAACGACGGGCAGTGAGCTCCTACGAGCAGTACTTC
CASSERRAVSSYEQYF
>TRBV7-2|TRBJ1-3|.|.
TGTGCCAGCAGCTTCCTGGGGGGGACGGGAAACACCATATATTTT
CASSFLGGTGNTIYF
>TRBV7-8|TRBJ2-7|.|TRBD1
TGTGCCAGCAGCGGACTGGGACAGGGGGCGGTCGAGCAGTACTTC
CASSGLGQGAVEQYF
>TRBV7-2|TRBJ1-1|few|.
TGTGCCAGCAGCTCCGAGGGGGGGCACACTGAAGCTTTCTTT
CASSSEGGHTEAFF
>TRBV19|TRBJ2-7|.|.
TGTGCCAGTAGTATAGATACCCACCGGAGCTACGAGCAGTACTTC
CASSIDTHRSYEQYF
>TRBV28|TRBJ1-6|few|TRBD1
TGTGCCAGTACAGGGGTGAGGAATTCACCCCTCCACTTT
CASTGVRNSPLHF
>TRBV28|TRBJ2-6|.|.
TGTGCCAGCAGTTTATTGGGCTCTGGGGCCAACGTCCTGACTTTC
CASSLLGSGANVLTF
>TRBV5-1|TRBJ2-2|.|.
TGCGCCAGCAAGACAGACCCCGGGGAGCTGTTTTTT
CASKTDPGELFF
>TRBV6-2/TRBV6-3|TRBJ1-5|.|.
TGTGCCAGCAGTTCAATTGTCCGGGTAGGGGGAAATCAGCCCCAGCATTTT
CASSSIVRVGGNQPQHF
>TRBV12-3/TRBV12-4|TRBJ2-3|once|TRBD2
TGTGCCAGCAGCTCGGGGGGGCCTCAAGCGCAGTATTTT
CASSSGGPQAQYF
>TRBV5-1|TRBJ2-7|.|TRBD1
TGCGCCAGCAGCTACCAGACAGGGGCCCACGAGCAGTACTTC
CASSYQTGAHEQYF
>TRBV27|TRBJ2-7|.|.
TGTGCCAGCAGCCCCTACAGGGCCTACGAGCAGTACTTC
CASSPYRAYEQYF
>TRBV2|TRBJ2-5|once|.
TGTGCCAGCAGCCGGATGGAGACCCAGTACTTC
CASSRMETQYF
>TRBV5-5|TRBJ2-7|.|.
TGTGCCAGCAGCTTGGCGCCCAGCTCCTACGAGCAGTACTTC
CASSLAPSSYEQYF
>TRBV6-1|TRBJ2-1|.|.
TGTGCCAGCAGTGAGCTTCCCCGATTTGGCGATGAGCAGTTCTTC
CASSELPRFGDEQFF
>TRBV15|TRBJ1-5|few|.
TGTGCCACCTCCGGGGGGGCGGATCAGCCCCAGCATTTT
CATSGGADQPQHF
>TRBV5-1|TRBJ2-1|.|.
TGCGCCAGCAGCTCTGGGCAGGGTGAAGGGTACAATGAGCAGTTCTTC
CASSSGQGEGYNEQFF
>TRBV27|TRBJ1-5|.|TRBD1
TGTGCCAGCAGTGGGACAGGGGATAAGGGCAATCAGCCCCAGCATTTT
CASSGTGDKGNQPQHF
>TRBV6-2/TRBV6-3|TRBJ2-2|once|TRBD2
TGTGCCAGCAGCCAGGGACTAGCGGGGGGGCGGAACACCGGGGAGCTGTTTTTT
CASSQGLAGGRNTGELFF
>TRBV2|TRBJ1-5|.|.
TGTGCCAGCAGTGAAGCCCAACAGAGGTCCAATCAGCCCCAGCATTTT
CASSEAQQRSNQPQHF
>TRBV7-3|TRBJ2-3|.|TRBD1
TGTGCCAGCAGCGCCCAGGGGGCAGGACTCAGCACAGATACGCAGTATTTT
CASSAQGAGLSTDTQYF
>TRBV7-3|TRBJ2-3|.|.
TGTGCCAGCAGCTTAACTGAGGGCTTCACAGATACGCAGTATTTT
CASSLTEGFTDTQYF
>TRBV7-2|TRBJ2-2|.|.
TGTGCCAGCAGCTTGACAGCCGCGAACACCGGGGAGCTGTTTTTT
CASSLTAANTGELFF
>TRBV7-2|TRBJ1-2|.|.
TGTGCCAGCAGCTTAGGGGCAGCAAATGGCTACACCTTC
CASSLGAANGYTF
>TRBV10-3|TRBJ2-3|.|.
TGTGCCATCAGGCCGGCAGGCGCAGATACGCAGTATTTT
CAIRPAGADTQYF
>TRBV19|TRBJ1-2|.|.
TGTGCCAGTAGGGGGACTTTATATGGCTACACCTTC
CASRGTLYGYTF
>TRBV7-6|TRBJ2-5|.|TRBD2
TGTGCCAGCAGCTTAGCGGTGGGGGGGGAGACCCAGTACTTC
CASSLAVGGETQYF
>TRBV5-1|TRBJ2-1|.|TRBD2
TGCGCCAGCAGCCCAGGACTAGCGGCTTACAATGAGCAGTTCTTC
CASSPGLAAYNEQFF
>TRBV29-1|TRBJ1-4|.|.
TGCAGCGCTCAGGGTGCAGGGGAGGAAAAACTGTTTTTT
CSAQGAGEEKLFF
>TRBV9|TRBJ1-2|.|.
TGTGCCAGCAGCGTAGAGGACTCCTATGGCTACACCTTC
CASSVEDSYGYTF
>TRBV27|TRBJ1-6|.|.
TGTGCCAGCAGTTTGACAGGAGCTTATTCACCCCTCCACTTT
CASSLTGAYSPLHF
>TRBV24-1|TRBJ2-3|.|.
TGTGCCACCAGTGATCGTAACACAGATACGCAGTATTTT
CATSDRNTDTQYF
>TRBV28|TRBJ2-5|few|.
TGTGCCAGCAGTCGAGGGCTGGAGACCCAGTACTTC
CASSRGLETQYF
>TRBV6-1|TRBJ2-7|.|.
TGTGCCAGCAGTGAACGGGCAGCCAGCTCCTACGAGCAGTACTTC
CASSERAASSYEQYF
>TRBV24-1|TRBJ2-1|.|.
TGTGCCACCAGTGATTTTACAGGGAGGAATGAGCAGTTCTTC
CATSDFTGRNEQFF
>TRBV4-2|TRBJ2-1|.|.
TGTGCCAGCAGCCGGGAGGCGGGTTACAATGAGCAGTTCTTC
CASSREAGYNEQFF
>TRBV11-2|TRBJ2-3|.|.
TGTGCCAGCACCTTAGACGGGGCAGGGACAGATACGCAGTATTTT
CASTLDGAGTDTQYF
>TRBV5-5|TRBJ1-1|few|TRBD1
TGTGCCAGCAGCTTCACCCCAGGGGGAGTGATGAACACTGAAGCTTTCTTT
CASSFTPGGVMNTEAFF
>TRBV12-3/TRBV12-4|TRBJ1-5|.|.
TGTGCCAGCAGTTCGGTAAATAATCAGCCCCAGCATTTT
CASSSVNNQPQHF
>TRBV18|TRBJ1-1|.|TRBD1
TGTGCCAGCTCACCAGGCAGGGGGATCTTAAACACTGAAGCTTTCTTT
CASSPGRGILNTEAFF
>TRBV12-3/TRBV12-4|TRBJ1-2|few|TRBD1
TGTGCCAGCAGCCGGACAGGGACGGACGGCTACACCTTC
CASSRTGTDGYTF
>TRBV5-1|TRBJ1-5|.|.
TGCGCCAGCAGCCCCGGTTTCGGGCCCAATCAGCCCCAGCATTTT
CASSPGFGPNQPQHF
>TRBV9|TRBJ1-1|.|.
TGTGCCAGCAGACCCGGACAGCGGAACACTGAAGCTTTCTTT
CASRPGQRNTEAFF
>TRBV28|TRBJ2-7|.|TRBD2
TGTGCCAGCAGTTACCAAAGACTAGCGGGGGGCTACGAGCAGTACTTC
CASSYQRLAGGYEQYF
>TRBV6-6|TRBJ2-5|few|TRBD1
TGTGCCAGCGAGGGACAGAAAGAGACCCAGTACTTC
CASEGQKETQYF
>TRBV19|TRBJ2-7|.|TRBD1
TGTGCCAGTAGCGACAGGGGTGGTTCCTACGAGCAGTACTTC
CASSDRGGSYEQYF
>TRBV3-1/TRBV3-2|TRBJ1-4|.|.
TGTGCCAGCAGCCAAGATCTCGGGAATGAAAAACTGTTTTTT
CASSQDLGNEKLFF
>TRBV6-6|TRBJ1-2|.|.
TGTGCCAGCAGTTACGCCGACTCATACCGGGGCTACACCTTC
CASSYADSYRGYTF
>TRBV3-1/TRBV3-2|TRBJ2-7|.|TRBD1
TGTGCCAGCAGCCCTGGCATTGGACAGGGGGCGTATTACGAGCAGTACTTC
CASSPGIGQGAYYEQYF
>TRBV7-9|TRBJ2-7|.|.
TGTGCCAGCAGCTTAGGGCTAGACTACGAGCAGTACTTC
CASSLGLDYEQYF
>TRBV29-1|TRBJ1-2|.|TRBD1
TGCAGCGTTGTGGGACAGGGCTATGGCTACACCTTC
CSVVGQGYGYTF
>TRBV9|TRBJ2-3|.|TRBD2
TGTGCCAGCAGCGTCCAGACTAGCGGGGGGGCGAGCACAGATACGCAGTATTTT
CASSVQTSGGASTDTQYF
>TRBV24-1|TRBJ2-7|few|.
TGTGCCACCAGTGCTGAAGGCCCCCACTCGACCTACGAGCAGTACTTC
CATSAEGPHSTYEQYF
>TRBV5-5|TRBJ2-7|.|.
TGTGCCAGCAGCTCGTCAGGGGTATACGAGCAGTACTTC
CASSSSGVYEQYF
>TRBV19|TRBJ2-1|once|TRBD2
TGTGCCAGTAGTATACCGGGACTAGCTAAGGACAATGAGCAGTTCTTC
CASSIPGLAKDNEQFF
>TRBV21-1|TRBJ1-6|few|.
TGTGCCAGCAGCAAAGCGCTTTTCGTATCTGGGGGAACCTATAATTCACCCCTCCACTTT
CASSKALFVSGGTYNSPLHF
>TRBV4-1|TRBJ1-4|.|.
TGCGCCAGCAGCCAAGTAGAGATGGGGGAAAAACTGTTTTTT
CASSQVEMGEKLFF